This is a list of T cell receptor beta chains from one sample in a study of shared clonotypes between healthy human individuals. This table comes from immunoSEQ multiplex PCR, and its TCRdb copy is limited to in-frame clones, with some not included. Found here are hundreds of thousands of clones, around 80% of them singletons; the top ten hold approximately 12%. Sequencing was done on a sample of PBMCs. Receptor source: a woman in her forties in good health. Some clones in this sample may be carry-over from other donors' samples. CDR3s include the opening cysteine and the closing phenylalanine or tryptophan. The order of the fields is V gene, J gene, CDR3 protein.

V: TRBV19
J: TRBJ1-5
CDR3: CASLQGEGQPQHF

V: TRBV30
J: TRBJ1-1
CDR3: CAWARRGANTEAFF

V: TRBV2
J: TRBJ2-3
CDR3: CASTGDGLDTQYF

V: TRBV4-1
J: TRBJ1-5
CDR3: CASSHPLGPQHF

V: TRBV29-1
J: TRBJ2-7
CDR3: CSVDRGSEQYF

V: TRBV27
J: TRBJ2-7
CDR3: CASSPRLSVEQYF

V: TRBV7-9
J: TRBJ2-5
CDR3: CASSFRTGQETQYF

V: TRBV7-2
J: TRBJ2-1
CDR3: CASSNRGGSYEQFF

V: TRBV6-4
J: TRBJ1-1
CDR3: CASSDEMGTEAFF

V: TRBV7-9
J: TRBJ1-1
CDR3: CASSLSWDRGRDTEAFF